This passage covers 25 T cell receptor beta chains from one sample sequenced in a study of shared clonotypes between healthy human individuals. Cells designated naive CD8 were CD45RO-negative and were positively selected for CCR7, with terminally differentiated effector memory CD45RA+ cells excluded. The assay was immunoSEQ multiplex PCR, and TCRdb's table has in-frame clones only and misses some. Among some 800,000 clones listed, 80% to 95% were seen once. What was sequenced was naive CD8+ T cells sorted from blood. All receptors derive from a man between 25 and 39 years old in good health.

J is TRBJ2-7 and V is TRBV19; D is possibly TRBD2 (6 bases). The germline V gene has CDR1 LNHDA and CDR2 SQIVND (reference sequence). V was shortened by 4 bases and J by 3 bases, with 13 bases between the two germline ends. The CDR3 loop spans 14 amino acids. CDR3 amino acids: CASSKLGGNYEQYF. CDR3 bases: TGTGCCAGTAGTAAGTTGGGCGGGAACTACGAGCAGTACTTC.

The CDR3 sequence is CASSPRGGSTDTQYF. The CDR3 DNA reads TGTGCCAGCAGCCCTAGGGGCGGGAGCACAGATACGCAGTATTTT. The V and J genes are TRBV11-2 and TRBJ2-3, with D possibly called TRBD1 or TRBD2 (5 bases each). Germline V gene data show CDR1 as SGHAT and CDR2 as FQNNGV. Trimming removed 5 bases from V and 0 bases from J, with 12 bases in between. This CDR3 region has 15 residues.

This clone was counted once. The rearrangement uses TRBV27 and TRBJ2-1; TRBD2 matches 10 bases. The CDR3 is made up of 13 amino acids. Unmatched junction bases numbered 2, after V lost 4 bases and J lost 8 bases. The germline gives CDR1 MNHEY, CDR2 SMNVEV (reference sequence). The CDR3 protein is CASSYGTSDEQFF. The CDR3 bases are TGTGCCAGCAGTTACGGGACTAGCGATGAGCAGTTCTTC.

The DNA for the CDR3 is TGTGCCAGCAGCTTAGGAAAGGGGCGGGATGGCTACACCTTC. Translating gives CASSLGKGRDGYTF. The chain uses TRBV13 and TRBJ1-2; TRBD1 might be the D (5 bases). There are 14 residues in the CDR3. Germline assignment: CDR1 PRHDT and CDR2 FYEKMQ (reference sequence). Deletions cut 0 bases from V and 6 bases from J, with 11 bases between.

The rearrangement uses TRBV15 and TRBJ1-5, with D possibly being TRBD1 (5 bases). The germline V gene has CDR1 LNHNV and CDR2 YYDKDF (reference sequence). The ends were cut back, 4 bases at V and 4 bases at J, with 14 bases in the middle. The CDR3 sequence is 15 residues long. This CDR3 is CATSIRGNKNQPQHF. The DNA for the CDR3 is TGTGCCACCAGCATTAGGGGAAACAAAAATCAGCCCCAGCATTTT.

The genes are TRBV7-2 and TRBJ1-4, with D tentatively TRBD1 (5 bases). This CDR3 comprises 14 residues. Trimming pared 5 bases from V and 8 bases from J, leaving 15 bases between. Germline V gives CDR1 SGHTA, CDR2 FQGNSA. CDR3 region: CASSDGGPMEKLFF. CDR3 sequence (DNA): TGTGCCAGCAGCGACGGGGGACCCATGGAAAAACTGTTTTTT.

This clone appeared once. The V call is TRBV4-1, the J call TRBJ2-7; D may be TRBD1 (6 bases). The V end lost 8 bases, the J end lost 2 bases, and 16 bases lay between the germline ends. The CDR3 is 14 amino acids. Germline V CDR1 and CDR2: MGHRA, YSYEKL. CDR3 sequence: CASASVGGAYEQYF. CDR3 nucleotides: TGCGCCAGCGCCAGCGTAGGGGGAGCCTACGAGCAGTACTTC.

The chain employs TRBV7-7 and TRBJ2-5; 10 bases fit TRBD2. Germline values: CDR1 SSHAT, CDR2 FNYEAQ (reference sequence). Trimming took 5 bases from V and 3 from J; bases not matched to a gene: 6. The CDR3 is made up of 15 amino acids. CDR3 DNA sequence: TGTGCCAGCAGCCCTGGGACTAGCGTTAAAGAGACCCAGTACTTC. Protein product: CASSPGTSVKETQYF.

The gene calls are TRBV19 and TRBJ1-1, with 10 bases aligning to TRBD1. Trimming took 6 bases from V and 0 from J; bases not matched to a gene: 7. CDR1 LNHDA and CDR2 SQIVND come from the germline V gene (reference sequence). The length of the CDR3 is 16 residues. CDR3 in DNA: TGTGCCAGTAGCACCGACAGGGGGCATCTGAACACTGAAGCTTTCTTT. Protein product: CASSTDRGHLNTEAFF.

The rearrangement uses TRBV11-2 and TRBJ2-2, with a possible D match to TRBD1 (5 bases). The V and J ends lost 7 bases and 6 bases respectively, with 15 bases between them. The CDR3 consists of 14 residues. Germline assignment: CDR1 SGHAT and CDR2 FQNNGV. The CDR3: CASTHLGAPGELFF. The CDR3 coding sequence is TGTGCCAGCACCCATCTAGGGGCCCCCGGGGAGCTGTTTTTT. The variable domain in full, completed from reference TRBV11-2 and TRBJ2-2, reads EAGVAQSPRYKIIEKRQSVAFWCNPISGHATLYWYQQILGQGPKLLIQFQNNGVVDDSQLPKDRFSAERLKGVDSTLKIQPAKLEDSAVYLCASTHLGAPGELFFGEGSRLTVL.

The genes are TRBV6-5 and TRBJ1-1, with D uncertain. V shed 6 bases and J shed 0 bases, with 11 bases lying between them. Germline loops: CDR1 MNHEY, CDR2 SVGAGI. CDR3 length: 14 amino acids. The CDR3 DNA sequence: TGTGCCAGCAGCCTAGGGTGGTTGAACACTGAAGCTTTCTTT. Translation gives CASSLGWLNTEAFF.

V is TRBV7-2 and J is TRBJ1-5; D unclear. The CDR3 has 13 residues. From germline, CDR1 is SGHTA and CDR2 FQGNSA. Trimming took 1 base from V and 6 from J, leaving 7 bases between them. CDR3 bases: TGTGCCAGCAGCTTAGGAGGTACTCAGCCCCAGCATTTT. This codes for CASSLGGTQPQHF.

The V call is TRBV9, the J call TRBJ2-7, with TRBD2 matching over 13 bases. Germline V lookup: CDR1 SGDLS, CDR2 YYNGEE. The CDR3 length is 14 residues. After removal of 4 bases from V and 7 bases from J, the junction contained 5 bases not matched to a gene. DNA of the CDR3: TGTGCCAGCAGCCCCTGGACTAGCGGGAGTGAGCAGTACTTC. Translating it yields CASSPWTSGSEQYF.

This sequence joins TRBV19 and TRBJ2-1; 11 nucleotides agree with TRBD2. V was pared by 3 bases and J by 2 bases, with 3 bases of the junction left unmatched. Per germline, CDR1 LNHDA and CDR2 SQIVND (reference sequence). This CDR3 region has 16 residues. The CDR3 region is CASSISSGRTYNEQFF. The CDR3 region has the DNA TGTGCCAGTAGTATCTCTAGCGGGAGGACCTACAATGAGCAGTTCTTC.

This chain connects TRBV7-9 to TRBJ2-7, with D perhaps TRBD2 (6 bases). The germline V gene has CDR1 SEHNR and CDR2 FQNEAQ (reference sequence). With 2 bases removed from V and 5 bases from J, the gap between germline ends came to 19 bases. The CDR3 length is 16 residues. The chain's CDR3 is CASSLSPAGLSHEQYF. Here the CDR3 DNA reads TGTGCCAGCAGCTTATCCCCTGCGGGGTTGAGCCACGAGCAGTACTTC.

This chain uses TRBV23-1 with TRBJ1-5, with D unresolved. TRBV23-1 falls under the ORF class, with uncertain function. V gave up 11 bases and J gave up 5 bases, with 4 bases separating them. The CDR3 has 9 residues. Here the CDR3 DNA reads TGCGCCGGATATCAGCCCCAGCATTTT. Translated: CAGYQPQHF.

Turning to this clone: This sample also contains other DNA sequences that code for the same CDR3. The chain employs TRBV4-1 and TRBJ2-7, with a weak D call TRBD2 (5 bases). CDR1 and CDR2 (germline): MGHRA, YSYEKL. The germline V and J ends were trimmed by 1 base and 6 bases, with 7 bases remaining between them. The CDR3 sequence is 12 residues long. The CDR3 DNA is TGCGCCAGCAGCCAAGGGGCGGGCGAGCAGTACTTC. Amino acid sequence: CASSQGAGEQYF.

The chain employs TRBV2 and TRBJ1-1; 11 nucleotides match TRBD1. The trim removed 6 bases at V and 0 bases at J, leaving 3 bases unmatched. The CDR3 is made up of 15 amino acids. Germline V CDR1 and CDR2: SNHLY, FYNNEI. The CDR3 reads CASRDRGRMNTEAFF. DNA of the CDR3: TGTGCCAGCAGGGACAGGGGGCGGATGAACACTGAAGCTTTCTTT.

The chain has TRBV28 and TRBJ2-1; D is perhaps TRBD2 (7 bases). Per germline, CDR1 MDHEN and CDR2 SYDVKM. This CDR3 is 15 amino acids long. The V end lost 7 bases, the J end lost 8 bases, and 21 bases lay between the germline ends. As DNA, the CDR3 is TGTGCCAGCATGAAGGGGGGAGGGTATACCGATGAGCAGTTCTTC. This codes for CASMKGGGYTDEQFF.

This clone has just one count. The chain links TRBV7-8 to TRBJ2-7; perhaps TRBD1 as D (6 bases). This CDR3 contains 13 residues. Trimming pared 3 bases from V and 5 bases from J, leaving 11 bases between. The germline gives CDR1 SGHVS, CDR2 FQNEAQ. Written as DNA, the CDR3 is TGTGCCAGCAGCTTTTTACAGGGTGACGAGCAGTACTTC. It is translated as CASSFLQGDEQYF.

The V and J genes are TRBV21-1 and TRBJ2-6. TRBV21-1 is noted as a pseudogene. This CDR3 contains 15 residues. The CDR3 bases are TGTGCCAGCAGGAGGGGGGCCTCTGGGGCCAACGTCCTGACTTTC. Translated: CASRRGASGANVLTF.

This chain's CDR3 is CASSLIGEGSSYNEQFF. The DNA of the CDR3 is TGTGCCAGCAGTTTAATAGGGGAGGGTAGCTCCTACAATGAGCAGTTCTTC. This chain connects TRBV27 to TRBJ2-1; 7 bases match TRBD2. V trimming: 2 bases; J trimming: 0 bases; junction bases outside the gene matches: 7. This CDR3 comprises 17 residues. Germline lookup yields CDR1 MNHEY and CDR2 SMNVEV (reference sequence).

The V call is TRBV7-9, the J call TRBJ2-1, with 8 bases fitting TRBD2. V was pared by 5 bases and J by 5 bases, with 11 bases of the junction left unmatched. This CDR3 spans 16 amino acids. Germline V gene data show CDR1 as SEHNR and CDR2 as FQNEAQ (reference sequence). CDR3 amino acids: CASSARGGGGNNEQFF. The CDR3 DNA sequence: TGTGCCAGCAGCGCCAGGGGTGGCGGGGGGAACAATGAGCAGTTCTTC.

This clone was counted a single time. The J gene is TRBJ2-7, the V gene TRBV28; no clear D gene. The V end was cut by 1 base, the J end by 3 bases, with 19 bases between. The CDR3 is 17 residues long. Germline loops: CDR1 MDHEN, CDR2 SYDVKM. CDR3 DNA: TGTGCCAGCAGTTTATTCTCCCACCCCGAGAAATACTACGAGCAGTACTTC. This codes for CASSLFSHPEKYYEQYF.

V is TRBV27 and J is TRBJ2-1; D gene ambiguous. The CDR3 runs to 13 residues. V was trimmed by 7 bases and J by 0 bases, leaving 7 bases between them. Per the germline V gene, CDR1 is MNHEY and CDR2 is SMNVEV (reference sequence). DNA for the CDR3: TGTGCCAGCATGGACGGCTCCTACAATGAGCAGTTCTTC. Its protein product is CASMDGSYNEQFF.